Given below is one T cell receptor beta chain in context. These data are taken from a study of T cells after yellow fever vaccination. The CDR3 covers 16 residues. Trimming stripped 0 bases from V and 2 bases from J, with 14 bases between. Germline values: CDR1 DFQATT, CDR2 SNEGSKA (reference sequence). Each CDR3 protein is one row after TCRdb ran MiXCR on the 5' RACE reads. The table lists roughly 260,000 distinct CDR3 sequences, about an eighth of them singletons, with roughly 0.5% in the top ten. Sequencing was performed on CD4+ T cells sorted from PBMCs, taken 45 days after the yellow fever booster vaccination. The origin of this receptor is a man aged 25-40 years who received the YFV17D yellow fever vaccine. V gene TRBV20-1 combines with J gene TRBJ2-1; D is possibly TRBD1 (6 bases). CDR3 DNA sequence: TGCAGTGCTAGAGATCCCCTTCGGACAGCCTACAATGAGCAGTTCTTC. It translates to CSARDPLRTAYNEQFF.